The 26 T cell receptor beta chains below all came from one sample that was sequenced in a study of preoperative IRX-2 immunotherapy in early breast cancer. This sample's treatment: preoperative locoregional IRX-2 cytokine immunotherapy. Method: immunoSEQ multiplex PCR; TCRdb's copy keeps in-frame clones and lacks some. The sample gives some 32,000 clones, around 83% of which show up once; 2% to 3% is in the top ten. The sample here was lymph node tissue, taken from a patient treated with IRX-2 immunotherapy. The receptors here all came from a human donor with breast cancer.

This chain links TRBV19 with TRBJ2-5, with TRBD2 matching 8 bases. V gave up 5 bases and J gave up 1 base; unmatched junction bases: 9. The V gene's germline CDR1 is LNHDA and CDR2 SQIVND (reference sequence). The CDR3 runs to 16 residues. The CDR3 sequence is CASSFLGTRGQETQYF. DNA of the CDR3: TGTGCCAGTAGTTTTCTAGGGACTAGAGGCCAAGAGACCCAGTACTTC.

The chain uses TRBV19 and TRBJ1-6; D gene unclear. Germline V gene data show CDR1 as LNHDA and CDR2 as SQIVND (reference sequence). This CDR3 contains 15 residues. Trimming removed 6 bases at V and 7 bases at J, with 16 bases between. CDR3 nucleotide sequence: TGTGCCAGTAGCCCTATAGTACGGCCGAATTCACCCCTCCACTTT. Translated, it gives CASSPIVRPNSPLHF.

The chain combines TRBV29-1 with TRBJ2-1; TRBD2 matches 10 bases. The germline V gene encodes CDR1 SQVTM and CDR2 ANQGSEA. After removal of 4 bases from V and 10 bases from J, the junction contained 7 bases not matched to a gene. This CDR3 is built from 13 residues. In DNA form, the CDR3 reads TGCAGCGTTGTGCCTAGCGGGAGAATGGAGCAGTTCTTC. Translating it yields CSVVPSGRMEQFF.

CDR3 sequence (DNA): TGTGCCCGAGGTTTCCGCGGTTATGGCTACACCTTC. Translating it yields CARGFRGYGYTF. The chain recombines TRBV30 with TRBJ1-2; D not resolved. The length of the CDR3 is 12 residues. V was pared by 8 bases and J by 5 bases, with 15 bases between. The germline gives CDR1 GTSNPN, CDR2 SVGIG (reference sequence). Variable domain in full (rest from reference TRBV30 and TRBJ1-2): SQTIHQWPATLVQPVGSPLSLECTVEGTSNPNLYWYRQAAGRGLQLLFYSVGIGQISSEVPQNLSASRPQDRQFILSSKKLLLSDSGFYLCARGFRGYGYTFGSGTRLTVV.

This chain joins TRBV18 and TRBJ1-1; perhaps TRBD1 as D (6 bases). The V gene's germline CDR1 is KGHSH and CDR2 LQKENI. The CDR3 is 14 amino acids. V was cut by 3 bases and J by 3 bases, with 11 bases left in between. The CDR3 coding sequence is TGTGCCAGCTCACCGACGGACAGTTACACTGAAGCTTTCTTT. This translates into CASSPTDSYTEAFF.

Concerning this clone itself: The sequence runs out 1 residue before the end of the CDR3; the remainder is reconstructed from the germline J gene. The chain has TRBV6-1 and TRBJ2-3, with TRBD2 as a possible D gene (6 bases). Looked up from germline, CDR1 is MNHNS and CDR2 is SASEGT. V was trimmed by 0 bases and J by 2 bases, leaving 15 bases between them. The CDR3 sequence is 17 residues long. CDR3 region: CASSEARGLWFTDTQYF. The covered CDR3 bases are TGTGCCAGCAGTGAAGCGCGGGGACTCTGGTTCACAGATACGCAGTAT.

The gene calls are TRBV29-1 and TRBJ1-2; D gene unclear. V was trimmed by 0 bases and J by 1 base, leaving 9 bases between them. This CDR3 is 14 amino acids long. Germline CDR1 SQVTM, CDR2 ANQGSEA. CDR3 protein: CSVEDLGRNYGYTF. The CDR3 DNA reads as TGCAGCGTTGAAGATCTAGGGCGTAACTATGGCTACACCTTC.

This clone was counted between two and nine times. The chain carries TRBV23-1 and TRBJ2-2, with TRBD1 matching over 10 bases. TRBV23-1 belongs to the ORF category, with a function that is uncertain. This CDR3 is 16 amino acids long. The V gene end was trimmed by 3 bases and the J gene end by 5 bases; junction bases not matched to a gene: 6. The CDR3 bases are TGCGCCAGCAGTCACCCGACAGGGGGCAGTACCGGGGAGCTGTTTTTT. Translating it yields CASSHPTGGSTGELFF.

V usage is TRBV19 and J usage is TRBJ1-2, with unresolved D. The CDR3 has 16 residues. Per the germline V gene, CDR1 is LNHDA and CDR2 is SQIVND (reference sequence). Trimming removed 2 bases at V and 6 bases at J, with 19 bases between. CDR3 protein: CASSISPFSAAHGYTF. The CDR3 region has the DNA TGTGCCAGTAGTATATCCCCATTTTCGGCAGCTCATGGCTACACCTTC.

Remarks on this clone: The junction departs from the called germline gene at one end, perhaps through a read error. The chain recombines TRBV6-8 with TRBJ2-3; D may be TRBD2 (6 bases). Germline lookup yields CDR1 MNHGY and CDR2 SAAAGT. The CDR3 has 13 amino acids. In DNA form, the CDR3 reads TGTGCCAGCAGTCGGGACTTCACACATACGCAGTATTTT. Translating it yields CASSRDFTHTQYF.

The chain employs TRBV7-6 and TRBJ2-1; D might be TRBD1 (6 bases). The CDR3 runs to 16 residues. Germline CDR1 is SGHVS and CDR2 is FNYEAQ. Between the trimmed V and J ends, which lost 5 bases and 1 base, there was a span of 15 bases. The CDR3 loop reads CASSHPGDYSYNEQFF. The CDR3 nucleotides read TGTGCCAGCAGCCACCCAGGGGATTATTCCTACAATGAGCAGTTCTTC.

The chain is built from TRBV6-7 and TRBJ1-1; TRBD1 might be the D (5 bases). TRBV6-7 is placed among ORFs of uncertain function. The V gene lost 5 bases and the J gene lost 6 bases, with 19 bases spanning the gap. The CDR3 spans 15 residues. Here the CDR3 reads CASSEAIGGAAEAFF. For the CDR3, the DNA is TGTGCCAGCAGTGAAGCAATAGGTGGGGCCGCTGAAGCTTTCTTT.

This chain links TRBV28 with TRBJ1-3; the D gene is possibly TRBD1 (5 bases). This CDR3 has 14 residues. The germline CDR1 and CDR2 sequences are MDHEN and SYDVKM. V lost 5 bases and J 1 base, leaving 9 bases between the germline ends. CDR3 region: CASSGRVSGNTIYF. CDR3 bases: TGTGCCAGCAGTGGCAGGGTATCTGGAAACACCATATATTTT.

The table lists this clone with a count of one. The CDR3 reads CASSPQKLAKNIQYF. The DNA of the CDR3 is TGTGCCAGCAGCCCCCAGAAACTAGCCAAAAACATTCAGTACTTC. The V gene is TRBV28, the J gene TRBJ2-4; D remains ambiguous. This CDR3 is built from 15 residues. Trimming stripped 6 bases from V and 0 bases from J, with 12 bases between. Germline CDR1 reads MDHEN; CDR2 reads SYDVKM.

The V gene is TRBV11-3, the J gene TRBJ2-5; weak D call: TRBD2 (7 bases). With 1 base removed from V and 5 bases from J, the gap between germline ends came to 14 bases. The germline V gene has CDR1 SGHNT and CDR2 YENEEA. The CDR3 spans 15 residues. CDR3 coding DNA: TGTGCCAGCAGCTTAGTCGGGGGGCAGGGCGAGACCCAGTACTTC. This translates into CASSLVGGQGETQYF.

This chain connects TRBV14 to TRBJ2-3; TRBD2 might be the D (6 bases). Germline V lookup: CDR1 SGHDN, CDR2 FVKESK. The CDR3 has 17 amino acids. V lost 4 bases, J lost 0 bases, and 17 bases lay in between. The CDR3: CASSPSPASASTDTQYF. In nucleotides, the CDR3 is TGTGCCAGCAGCCCCTCCCCCGCTAGCGCCAGCACAGATACGCAGTATTTT. The entire variable domain, with the rest obtained from reference TRBV14 and TRBJ2-3, is as follows: EAGVTQFPSHSVIEKGQTVTLRCDPISGHDNLYWYRRVMGKEIKFLLHFVKESKQDESGMPNNRFLAERTGGTYSTLKVQPAELEDSGVYFCASSPSPASASTDTQYFGPGTRLTVL.

The rearrangement uses TRBV19 and TRBJ2-3, with TRBD2 as a possible D gene (5 bases). In germline, CDR1 is LNHDA, CDR2 SQIVND (reference sequence). This CDR3 comprises 12 residues. V was trimmed by 3 bases and J by 10 bases, leaving 11 bases between them. The CDR3 DNA is TGTGCCAGTAGTATGAGGGATAGGGCGCAGTATTTT. Translating gives CASSMRDRAQYF.

The chain links TRBV19 to TRBJ1-5, with 7 bases identical to TRBD1. Trimming cost V 8 bases and J 2 bases; bases outside gene matches: 12. This CDR3 is built from 16 residues. Per the germline V gene, CDR1 is LNHDA and CDR2 is SQIVND (reference sequence). The CDR3 reads CASGQDGGLGNQPQHF. The CDR3 nucleotides read TGTGCCAGTGGACAGGACGGGGGACTGGGCAATCAGCCCCAGCATTTT.

This chain connects TRBV28 to TRBJ2-7, with no clear D. Germline loops: CDR1 MDHEN, CDR2 SYDVKM. This CDR3 contains 13 residues. The V end was cut by 10 bases, the J end by 4 bases, with 17 bases between. The CDR3 spells CATRMGMWYEQYF. The CDR3 DNA is TGTGCCACCAGAATGGGAATGTGGTACGAGCAGTACTTC.

On this clone itself: An end of the junction differs from the germline gene, which may be a read error. The chain recombines TRBV18 with TRBJ2-2; D is uncertain. The CDR3 is made up of 14 amino acids. From germline, CDR1 is KGHSH and CDR2 LQKENI. The CDR3 DNA sequence: TGTGCCACCTCACCTGGAGTTAACACCGGGGAGCTGTTTTTT. This encodes CATSPGVNTGELFF.

This clone appeared a few times. V gene TRBV18 combines with J gene TRBJ2-6; the D gene is possibly TRBD2 (6 bases). CDR1 and CDR2 (germline): KGHSH, LQKENI. Deletions cut 0 bases from V and 3 bases from J, with 15 bases between. The CDR3 is 18 amino acids. The CDR3 DNA follows: TGTGCCAGCTCACCACCGGGGGGAACTGGGTATGGGGCCAACGTCCTGACTTTC. Translating it yields CASSPPGGTGYGANVLTF.

The gene calls are TRBV25-1 and TRBJ1-6; D may be TRBD1 (5 bases). The CDR3 is 17 amino acids. Between the trimmed V and J ends, which lost 9 bases and 0 bases, there was a span of 18 bases. From germline, CDR1 is MGHDK and CDR2 SYGVNS. CDR3 nucleotide sequence: TGTGCCAGTAACCCCTCGGGGGGGAGCTCCTATAATTCACCCCTCCACTTT. Translation: CASNPSGGSSYNSPLHF.

The chain has TRBV29-1 and TRBJ2-1, with 13 nucleotides matching TRBD2. J gave up 9 bases and V 7 bases, and 6 bases lay outside the gene matches. The CDR3 runs 13 residues. Germline V gene data show CDR1 as SQVTM and CDR2 as ANQGSEA. This CDR3 reads CSAGLAGEGEQFF. In DNA, the CDR3 is TGCAGCGCCGGACTAGCGGGAGAGGGTGAGCAGTTCTTC.

The chain employs TRBV5-1 and TRBJ1-3; no clear D gene. Germline-derived CDR1 and CDR2 are SGHRS and YFSETQ. V was pared by 4 bases and J by 4 bases, with 12 bases between. The CDR3 runs 14 residues. CDR3 sequence: CASSQDSQGNTIYF. DNA for the CDR3: TGCGCCAGCAGCCAAGATTCACAGGGAAACACCATATATTTT. The variable domain in full, with the rest retrieved from reference TRBV5-1 and TRBJ1-3, is KAGVTQTPRYLIKTRGQQVTLSCSPISGHRSVSWYQQTPGQGLQFLFEYFSETQRNKGNFPGRFSGRQFSNSRSEMNVSTLELGDSALYLCASSQDSQGNTIYFGEGSWLTVV.

The J gene is TRBJ1-2, the V gene TRBV5-1; no clear D. From germline, CDR1 is SGHRS and CDR2 YFSETQ. Trimming shortened V by 4 bases and J by 7 bases, and 20 bases separated the two germline ends. The CDR3 contains 15 residues. The CDR3 region is CASSQENGLERGYTF. CDR3 coding DNA: TGCGCCAGCAGCCAAGAAAATGGCCTAGAGCGTGGCTACACCTTC.

The V call is TRBV11-3, the J call TRBJ1-4; 9 bases are shared with TRBD1. The CDR3 is 14 residues long. Germline trimming cut 5 bases from V and 8 bases from J; bases unmatched to any gene: 6. Germline CDR1 and CDR2: SGHNT and YENEEA. The CDR3 DNA reads as TGTGCCAGCAGCCGGACAGGGGAAGGCGAAAAACTGTTTTTT. This translates into CASSRTGEGEKLFF.